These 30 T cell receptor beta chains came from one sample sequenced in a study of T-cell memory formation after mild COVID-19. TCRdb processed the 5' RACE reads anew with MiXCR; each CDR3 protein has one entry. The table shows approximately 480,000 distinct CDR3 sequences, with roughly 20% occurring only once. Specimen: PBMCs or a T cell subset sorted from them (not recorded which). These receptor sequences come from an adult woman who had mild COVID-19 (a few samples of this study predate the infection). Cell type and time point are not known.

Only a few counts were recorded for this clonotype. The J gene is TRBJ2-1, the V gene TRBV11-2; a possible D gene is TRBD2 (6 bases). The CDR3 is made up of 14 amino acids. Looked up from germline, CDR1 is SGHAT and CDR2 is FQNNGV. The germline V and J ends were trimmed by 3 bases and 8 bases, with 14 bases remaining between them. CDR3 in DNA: TGTGCCAGCAGCTTTGGTAGGAGGGGCTATGAGCAGTTCTTC. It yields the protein CASSFGRRGYEQFF.

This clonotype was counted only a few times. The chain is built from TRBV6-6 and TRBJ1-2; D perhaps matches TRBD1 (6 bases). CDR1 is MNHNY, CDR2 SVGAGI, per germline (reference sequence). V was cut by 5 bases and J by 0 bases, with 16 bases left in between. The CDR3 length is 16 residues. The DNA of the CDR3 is TGTGCCAGCAGTGCCCGTGGGGGCCTGGCTAACTATGGCTACACCTTC. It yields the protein CASSARGGLANYGYTF.

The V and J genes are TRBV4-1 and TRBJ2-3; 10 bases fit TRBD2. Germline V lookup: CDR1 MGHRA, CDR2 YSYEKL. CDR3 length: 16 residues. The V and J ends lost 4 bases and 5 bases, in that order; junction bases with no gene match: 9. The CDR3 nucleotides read TGCGCCAGCAGCCTTAGAGCGGGGGGGCTGGTAGATACGCAGTATTTT. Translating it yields CASSLRAGGLVDTQYF.

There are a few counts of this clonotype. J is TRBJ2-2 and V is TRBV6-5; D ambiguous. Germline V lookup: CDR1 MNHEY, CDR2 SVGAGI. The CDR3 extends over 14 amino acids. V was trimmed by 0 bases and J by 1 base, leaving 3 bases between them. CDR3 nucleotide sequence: TGTGCCAGCAGTTACTCCGGGAACACCGGGGAGCTGTTTTTT. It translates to CASSYSGNTGELFF.

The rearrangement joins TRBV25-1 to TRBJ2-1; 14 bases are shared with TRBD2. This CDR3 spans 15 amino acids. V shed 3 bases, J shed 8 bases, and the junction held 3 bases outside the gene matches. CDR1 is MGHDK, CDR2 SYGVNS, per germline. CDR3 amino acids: CASSETSGRAYEQFF. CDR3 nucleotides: TGTGCCAGCAGTGAGACTAGCGGGAGGGCGTATGAGCAGTTCTTC. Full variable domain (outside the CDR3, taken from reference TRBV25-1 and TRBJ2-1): EADIYQTPRYLVIGTGKKITLECSQTMGHDKMYWYQQDPGMELHLIHYSYGVNSTEKGDLSSESTVSRIRTEHFPLTLESARPSHTSQYLCASSETSGRAYEQFFGPGTRLTVL.

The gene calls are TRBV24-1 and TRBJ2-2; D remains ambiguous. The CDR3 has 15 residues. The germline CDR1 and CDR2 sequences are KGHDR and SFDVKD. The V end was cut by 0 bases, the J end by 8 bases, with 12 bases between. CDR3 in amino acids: CATSDLQPAVGELFF. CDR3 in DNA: TGTGCCACCAGTGATTTGCAGCCGGCTGTAGGGGAGCTGTTTTTT.

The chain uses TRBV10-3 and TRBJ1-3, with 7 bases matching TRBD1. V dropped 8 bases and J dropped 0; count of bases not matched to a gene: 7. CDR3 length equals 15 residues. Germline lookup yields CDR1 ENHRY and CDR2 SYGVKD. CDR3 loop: CAIREAGGSGNTIYF. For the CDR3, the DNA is TGTGCCATCCGGGAGGCAGGGGGCTCTGGAAACACCATATATTTT.

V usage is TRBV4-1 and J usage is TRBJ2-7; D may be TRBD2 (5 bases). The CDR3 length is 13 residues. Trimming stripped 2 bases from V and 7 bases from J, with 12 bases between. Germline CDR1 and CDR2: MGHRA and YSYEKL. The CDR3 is CASSQLDWREQYF. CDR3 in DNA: TGCGCCAGCAGCCAACTGGACTGGCGGGAGCAGTACTTC.

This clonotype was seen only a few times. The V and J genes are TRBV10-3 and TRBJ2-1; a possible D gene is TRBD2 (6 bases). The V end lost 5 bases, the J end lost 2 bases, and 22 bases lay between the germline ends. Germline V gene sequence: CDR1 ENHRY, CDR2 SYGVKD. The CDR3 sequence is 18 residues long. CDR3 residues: CAISPTPTAGKAYNEQFF. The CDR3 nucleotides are TGTGCCATCAGTCCCACCCCTACGGCGGGAAAGGCCTACAATGAGCAGTTCTTC.

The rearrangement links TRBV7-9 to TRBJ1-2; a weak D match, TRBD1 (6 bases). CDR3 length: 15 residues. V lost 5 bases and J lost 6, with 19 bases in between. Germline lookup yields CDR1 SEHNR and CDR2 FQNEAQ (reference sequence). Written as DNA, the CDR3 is TGTGCCAGCAGCCCTCCCGATGGAGGGGGGAATGGCTACACCTTC. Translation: CASSPPDGGGNGYTF.

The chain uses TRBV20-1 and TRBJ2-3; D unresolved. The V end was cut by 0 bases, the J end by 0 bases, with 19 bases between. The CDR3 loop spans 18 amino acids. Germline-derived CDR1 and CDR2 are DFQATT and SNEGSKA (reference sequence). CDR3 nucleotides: TGCAGTGCTAGAGATAGGAAGGGTGGGCTCACTAGCACAGATACGCAGTATTTT. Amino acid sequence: CSARDRKGGLTSTDTQYF.

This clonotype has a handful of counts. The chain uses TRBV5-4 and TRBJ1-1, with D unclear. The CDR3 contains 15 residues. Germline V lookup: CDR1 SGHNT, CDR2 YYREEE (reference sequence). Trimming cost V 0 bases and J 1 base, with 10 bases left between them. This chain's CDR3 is CASSLGPDQNTEAFF. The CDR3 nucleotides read TGTGCCAGCAGCTTGGGTCCGGACCAGAACACTGAAGCTTTCTTT.

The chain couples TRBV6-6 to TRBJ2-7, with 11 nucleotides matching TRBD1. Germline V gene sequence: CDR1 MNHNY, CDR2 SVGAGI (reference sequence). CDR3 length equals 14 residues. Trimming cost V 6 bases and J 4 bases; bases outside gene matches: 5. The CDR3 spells CASRLRDRGYEQYF. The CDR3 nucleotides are TGTGCCAGCAGACTCCGGGACAGGGGGTACGAGCAGTACTTC.

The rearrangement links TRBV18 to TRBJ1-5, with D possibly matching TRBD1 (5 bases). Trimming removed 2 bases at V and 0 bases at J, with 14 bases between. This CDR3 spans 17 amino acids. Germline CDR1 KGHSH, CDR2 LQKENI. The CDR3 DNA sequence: TGTGCCAGCTCACCATATGGGGGGACCTATAGCAATCAGCCCCAGCATTTT. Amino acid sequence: CASSPYGGTYSNQPQHF. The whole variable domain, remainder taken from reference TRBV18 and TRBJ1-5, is NAGVMQNPRHLVRRRGQEARLRCSPMKGHSHVYWYRQLPEEGLKFMVYLQKENIIDESGMPKERFSAEFPKEGPSILRIQQVVRGDSAAYFCASSPYGGTYSNQPQHFGDGTRLSIL.

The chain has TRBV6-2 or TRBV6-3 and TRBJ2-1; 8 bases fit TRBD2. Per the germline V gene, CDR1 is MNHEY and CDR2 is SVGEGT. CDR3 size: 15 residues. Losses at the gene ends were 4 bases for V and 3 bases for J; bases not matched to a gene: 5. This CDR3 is CASSFGGAVYNEQFF. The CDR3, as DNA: TGTGCCAGCAGTTTCGGGGGGGCCGTCTACAATGAGCAGTTCTTC.

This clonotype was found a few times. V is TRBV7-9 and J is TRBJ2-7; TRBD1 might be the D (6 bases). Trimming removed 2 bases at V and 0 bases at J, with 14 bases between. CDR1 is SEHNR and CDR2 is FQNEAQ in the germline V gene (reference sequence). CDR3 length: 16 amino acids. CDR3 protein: CASSLRKAGASYEQYF. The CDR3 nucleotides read TGTGCCAGCAGCTTAAGGAAGGCAGGGGCCTCCTACGAGCAGTACTTC.

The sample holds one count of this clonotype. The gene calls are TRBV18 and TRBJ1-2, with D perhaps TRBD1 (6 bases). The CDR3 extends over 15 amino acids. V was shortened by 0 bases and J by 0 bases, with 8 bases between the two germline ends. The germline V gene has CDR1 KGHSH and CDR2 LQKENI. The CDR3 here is CASSPPDRPNYGYTF. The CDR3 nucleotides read TGTGCCAGCTCACCACCGGACAGACCTAACTATGGCTACACCTTC.

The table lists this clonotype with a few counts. The CDR3 loop is CASSGQASGLAGVRIQTQYF. CDR3 sequence (DNA): TGTGCCAGCAGCGGGCAGGCATCGGGACTAGCGGGAGTGCGAATTCAGACCCAGTACTTC. This rearrangement joins TRBV7-8 to TRBJ2-5; 14 bases are a match to TRBD2. V trimming: 5 bases; J trimming: 6 bases; junction bases outside the gene matches: 20. Germline assignment: CDR1 SGHVS and CDR2 FQNEAQ. This CDR3 contains 20 residues.

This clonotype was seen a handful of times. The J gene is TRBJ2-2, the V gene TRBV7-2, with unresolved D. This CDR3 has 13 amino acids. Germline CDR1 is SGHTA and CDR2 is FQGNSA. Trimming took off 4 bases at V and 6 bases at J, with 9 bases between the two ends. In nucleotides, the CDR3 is TGTGCCAGCAGCTCCTCTGGTCCCGGGGAGCTGTTTTTT. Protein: CASSSSGPGELFF.

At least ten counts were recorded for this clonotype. The CDR3 DNA is TGTGCCAGCAGCCCCACAGGGCTAAGCTCTGGAAACACCATATATTTT. This sequence encodes CASSPTGLSSGNTIYF. The genes are TRBV3-1 and TRBJ1-3; the D gene is possibly TRBD1 (6 bases). Germline V gene sequence: CDR1 LGHDT, CDR2 YNNKEL (reference sequence). Trimming removed 4 bases at V and 0 bases at J, with 13 bases between. This CDR3 contains 16 residues.

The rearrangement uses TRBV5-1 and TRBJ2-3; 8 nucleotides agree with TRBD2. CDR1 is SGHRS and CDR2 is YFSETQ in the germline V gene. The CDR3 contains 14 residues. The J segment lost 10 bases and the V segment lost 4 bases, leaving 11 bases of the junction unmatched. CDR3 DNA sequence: TGCGCCAGCAGCAGCCAATCGGGACTAGTGGCGCAGTATTTT. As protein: CASSSQSGLVAQYF.

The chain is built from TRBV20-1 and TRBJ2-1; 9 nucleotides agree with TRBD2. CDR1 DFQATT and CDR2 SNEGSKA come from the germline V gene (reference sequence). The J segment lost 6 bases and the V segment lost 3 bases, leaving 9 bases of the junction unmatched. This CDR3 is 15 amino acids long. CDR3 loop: CSARRGTSFGNEQFF. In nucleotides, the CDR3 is TGCAGTGCTAGGCGAGGGACTAGCTTCGGCAATGAGCAGTTCTTC.

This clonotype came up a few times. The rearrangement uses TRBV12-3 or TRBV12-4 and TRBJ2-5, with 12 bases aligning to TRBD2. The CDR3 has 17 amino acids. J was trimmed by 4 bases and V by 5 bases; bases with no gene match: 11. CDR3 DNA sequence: TGTGCCAGCAGTCTAAGGACTAGCGGGGTGCTAGGAGAGACCCAGTACTTC. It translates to CASSLRTSGVLGETQYF.

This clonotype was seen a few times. CDR3 loop: CASSKESHGPGRGTDTQYF. The CDR3 DNA is TGTGCCAGCAGTAAAGAATCCCACGGCCCGGGACGAGGAACAGATACGCAGTATTTT. This chain joins TRBV21-1 and TRBJ2-3; TRBD1 reflects the table's D call only, with no check against the DNA. TRBV21-1 is assigned pseudogene status. The CDR3 covers 19 residues.

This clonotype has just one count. In nucleotides, the CDR3 is TGTGCCAGTAGTACTGGACCTCCAAGGGCCAATCAGCCCCAGCATTTT. This translates into CASSTGPPRANQPQHF. V usage is TRBV19 and J usage is TRBJ1-5; D is ambiguous. There are 16 residues in the CDR3. In germline, CDR1 is LNHDA, CDR2 SQIVND (reference sequence). Trimming shortened V by 4 bases and J by 3 bases, and 16 bases separated the two germline ends.

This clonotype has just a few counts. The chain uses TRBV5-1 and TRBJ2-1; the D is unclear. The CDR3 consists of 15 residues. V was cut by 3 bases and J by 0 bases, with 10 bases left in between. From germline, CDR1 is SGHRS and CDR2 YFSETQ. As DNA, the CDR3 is TGCGCCAGCAGCTCCGATGGCGGCTCCTACAATGAGCAGTTCTTC. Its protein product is CASSSDGGSYNEQFF.

The CDR3: CATSARSRTEAFF. The CDR3 DNA is TGTGCCACCAGTGCGCGAAGTCGGACTGAAGCTTTCTTT. V and J are TRBV24-1 and TRBJ1-1; D gene ambiguous. Trimming stripped 5 bases from V and 5 bases from J, with 11 bases between. This CDR3 has 13 amino acids. Germline CDR1 is KGHDR and CDR2 is SFDVKD.

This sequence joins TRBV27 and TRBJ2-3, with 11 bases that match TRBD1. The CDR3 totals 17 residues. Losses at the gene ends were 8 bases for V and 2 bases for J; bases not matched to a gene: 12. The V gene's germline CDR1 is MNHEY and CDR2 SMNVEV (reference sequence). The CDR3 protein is CASAGTGGSLITDTQYF. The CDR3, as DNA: TGTGCCAGCGCCGGGACAGGGGGATCGTTGATCACAGATACGCAGTATTTT.

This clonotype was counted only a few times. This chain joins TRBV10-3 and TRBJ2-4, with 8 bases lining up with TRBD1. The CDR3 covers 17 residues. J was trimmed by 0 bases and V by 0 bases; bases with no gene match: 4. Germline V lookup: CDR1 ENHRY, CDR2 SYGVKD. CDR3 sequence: CAISESGTGIAKNIQYF. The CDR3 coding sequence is TGTGCCATCAGTGAGTCTGGGACAGGAATAGCCAAAAACATTCAGTACTTC.

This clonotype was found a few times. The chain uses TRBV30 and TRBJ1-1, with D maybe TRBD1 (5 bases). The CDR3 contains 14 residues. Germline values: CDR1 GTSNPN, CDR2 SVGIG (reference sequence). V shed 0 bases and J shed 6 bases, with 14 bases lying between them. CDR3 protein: CAWSVLGGFPEAFF. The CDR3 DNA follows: TGTGCCTGGAGTGTATTGGGGGGTTTCCCTGAAGCTTTCTTT.